These 27 T cell receptor beta chains share one sample of origin, sequenced in a study of T cell responses to AZD1222 COVID-19 vaccine. Using immunoSEQ multiplex PCR, the repertoire was profiled, and TCRdb retains in-frame clones only, with some absent. Of fewer than 100,000 clones listed, nearly 90% are singletons. Sequencing used peripheral blood, obtained on day 0 of AZD1222 vaccination. The receptors stem from an adult in good health.

The chain employs TRBV6-5 and TRBJ1-1, with a tentative D call TRBD1 (6 bases). Trimming took off 2 bases at V and 6 bases at J, with 7 bases between the two ends. Germline-derived CDR1 and CDR2 are MNHEY and SVGAGI. The length of the CDR3 is 12 residues. CDR3 loop: CASSYAGAEAFF. The CDR3 DNA reads as TGTGCCAGCAGTTACGCAGGGGCTGAAGCTTTCTTT.

This clone was counted between two and nine times. This chain joins TRBV19 and TRBJ2-3; perhaps TRBD1 as D (6 bases). Germline V gene sequence: CDR1 LNHDA, CDR2 SQIVND (reference sequence). The V end was cut by 5 bases, the J end by 2 bases, with 11 bases between. This CDR3 contains 14 residues. CDR3 coding DNA: TGTGCCAGTAGTTATGGGGGCGCCACAGATACGCAGTATTTT. Its translation is CASSYGGATDTQYF.

The rearrangement joins TRBV11-3 to TRBJ2-5; TRBD1 matches at 12 bases. Germline V CDR1 and CDR2: SGHNT, YENEEA. This CDR3 is built from 15 residues. J lost 4 bases, V lost 5 bases, and 5 bases had no gene match. CDR3 sequence: CASSTGTGGLETQYF. The CDR3 nucleotides are TGTGCCAGCAGCACCGGGACAGGGGGCTTAGAGACCCAGTACTTC.

The rearrangement uses TRBV12-5 and TRBJ2-2; 13 bases fit TRBD2. Looked up from germline, CDR1 is LGHNT and CDR2 is FRNRAP. V dropped 5 bases and J dropped 6; count of bases not matched to a gene: 6. The CDR3 is 16 amino acids. The CDR3 region has the DNA TGTGCTAGTGGTCCGCTTGGGACTAGCGGGGCCGGGGAGCTGTTTTTT. Residues: CASGPLGTSGAGELFF.

The chain uses TRBV6-2 or TRBV6-3 and TRBJ1-1, with D hard to call. The V end lost 6 bases, the J end lost 4 bases, and 9 bases lay between the germline ends. The CDR3 contains 12 residues. In germline, CDR1 is MNHEY, CDR2 SVGEGT. The CDR3 reads CASSPQFTEAFF. CDR3 bases: TGTGCCAGCAGCCCACAGTTCACTGAAGCTTTCTTT.

The rearrangement joins TRBV28 to TRBJ2-3, with 7 bases matching TRBD2. CDR1 is MDHEN, CDR2 SYDVKM, per germline. V gave up 3 bases and J gave up 1 base; unmatched junction bases: 1. There are 14 residues in the CDR3. DNA of the CDR3: TGTGCCAGCAGTTTTCTAGCGGGCACAGATACGCAGTATTTT. As protein: CASSFLAGTDTQYF.

The gene calls are TRBV7-8 and TRBJ2-7; D ambiguous. The V gene lost 5 bases and the J gene lost 2 bases, with 4 bases spanning the gap. Germline V gene data show CDR1 as SGHVS and CDR2 as FQNEAQ. The CDR3 runs 11 residues. CDR3 region: CASSLTYEQYF. The CDR3 nucleotides read TGTGCCAGCAGCCTCACCTACGAGCAGTACTTC.

The rearrangement joins TRBV11-2 to TRBJ2-7; TRBD2 is a possible D gene (5 bases). The CDR3 length is 20 residues. V lost 0 bases to trimming and J lost 0 bases, with 24 bases between them. Germline CDR1 reads SGHAT; CDR2 reads FQNNGV. Here the CDR3 DNA reads TGTGCCAGCAGCTTAGATGCGCGGGTTCTACTATCGCGGGCCTCCTACGAGCAGTACTTC. This sequence encodes CASSLDARVLLSRASYEQYF. The whole variable domain, filled in from reference TRBV11-2 and TRBJ2-7, reads EAGVAQSPRYKIIEKRQSVAFWCNPISGHATLYWYQQILGQGPKLLIQFQNNGVVDDSQLPKDRFSAERLKGVDSTLKIQPAKLEDSAVYLCASSLDARVLLSRASYEQYFGPGTRLTVT.

This clone was found once. DNA for the CDR3: TGTGCCAGTACGCGCGTGGCAGGGAATGAAAAACTGTTTTTT. This sequence encodes CASTRVAGNEKLFF. The chain carries TRBV19 and TRBJ1-4, with D perhaps matching TRBD1 (5 bases). Deletions cut 7 bases from V and 5 bases from J, with 14 bases between. This CDR3 spans 14 amino acids. Per germline, CDR1 LNHDA and CDR2 SQIVND (reference sequence). Combining the CDR3 with reference TRBV19 and TRBJ1-4 gives the whole variable domain DGGITQSPKYLFRKEGQNVTLSCEQNLNHDAMYWYRQDPGQGLRLIYYSQIVNDFQKGDIAEGYSVSREKKESFPLTVTSAQKNPTAFYLCASTRVAGNEKLFFGSGTQLSVL.

The chain uses TRBV7-2 and TRBJ1-3; D perhaps matches TRBD1 (5 bases). V dropped 6 bases and J dropped 2 bases, with 5 bases sitting between them. There are 12 residues in the CDR3. CDR1 SGHTA and CDR2 FQGNSA come from the germline V gene. CDR3 DNA sequence: TGTGCCAGCAGGGGACCTGGAAACACCATATATTTT. It translates to CASRGPGNTIYF.

This chain uses TRBV4-1 with TRBJ2-7; TRBD2 aligns across 15 bases. CDR1 MGHRA and CDR2 YSYEKL come from the germline V gene. The junction had 5 bases not matched to a gene; V was cut back by 4 bases and J by 4 bases. The CDR3 consists of 16 residues. This chain's CDR3 is CASSRVGTSGRYEQYF. The CDR3 bases are TGCGCCAGCAGCCGAGTAGGGACTAGCGGGAGGTACGAGCAGTACTTC.

The rearrangement uses TRBV9 and TRBJ2-7; perhaps TRBD1 as D (7 bases). V was cut by 4 bases and J by 2 bases, with 13 bases left in between. Germline-derived CDR1 and CDR2 are SGDLS and YYNGEE. The CDR3 loop spans 14 amino acids. CDR3 DNA sequence: TGTGCCAGCAGCCCAGGGGGGTTCGCCTACGAGCAGTACTTC. Translation: CASSPGGFAYEQYF.

J is TRBJ1-1 and V is TRBV20-1, with D possibly matching TRBD1 (5 bases). The V and J ends lost 3 bases and 0 bases respectively, with 11 bases between them. The CDR3 spans 14 residues. Germline V CDR1 and CDR2: DFQATT, SNEGSKA (reference sequence). CDR3 region: CSASGGALNTEAFF. CDR3 in DNA: TGCAGTGCTAGTGGCGGGGCCTTGAACACTGAAGCTTTCTTT.

The chain employs TRBV28 and TRBJ2-5, with 12 bases that match TRBD1. J was trimmed by 5 bases and V by 3 bases; bases with no gene match: 7. Germline CDR1 is MDHEN and CDR2 is SYDVKM. The CDR3 consists of 16 residues. The CDR3 loop reads CASSLAGTGGLETQYF. CDR3 DNA sequence: TGTGCCAGCAGTTTGGCCGGGACAGGGGGCCTGGAGACCCAGTACTTC.

This clone was detected a few times. The V gene is TRBV4-3, the J gene TRBJ1-1; D is possibly TRBD1 (5 bases). The CDR3 is made up of 18 amino acids. The germline V and J ends were trimmed by 1 base and 5 bases, with 23 bases remaining between them. Germline V lookup: CDR1 LGHNA, CDR2 YSLEER. Here the CDR3 DNA reads TGCGCCAGCAGCCAAGTCGGGGAGGTGGGACGGCGAGGAACTGAAGCTTTCTTT. Protein: CASSQVGEVGRRGTEAFF.

The V gene is TRBV9, the J gene TRBJ2-1; 7 nucleotides match TRBD1. This CDR3 comprises 14 residues. CDR1 and CDR2 (germline): SGDLS, YYNGEE. With V trimmed by 4 bases and J by 9 bases, 10 bases remained unmatched. CDR3 coding DNA: TGTGCCAGCAGCTCAAACAGGGGACCGATTGAGCAGTTCTTC. Translated: CASSSNRGPIEQFF. The full variable domain, its missing parts supplied by reference TRBV9 and TRBJ2-1, is DSGVTQTPKHLITATGQRVTLRCSPRSGDLSVYWYQQSLDQGLQFLIQYYNGEERAKGNILERFSAQQFPDLHSELNLSSLELGDSALYFCASSSNRGPIEQFFGPGTRLTVL.

This clone occurred once. The chain carries TRBV9 and TRBJ1-3, with D unresolved. V was clipped by 3 bases and J by 0 bases, with 10 bases between them. CDR1 is SGDLS, CDR2 YYNGEE, per germline. This CDR3 is built from 15 residues. CDR3 residues: CASSGWTDSGNTIYF. The CDR3 DNA follows: TGTGCCAGCAGCGGTTGGACCGACTCTGGAAACACCATATATTTT.

The chain is built from TRBV27 and TRBJ2-3, with D unclear. Germline V CDR1 and CDR2: MNHEY, SMNVEV (reference sequence). CDR3 length: 12 residues. Deletions cut 8 bases from V and 10 bases from J, with 16 bases between. The CDR3 here is CASPGPVFPQYF. The CDR3 DNA is TGTGCCAGCCCAGGTCCGGTGTTTCCGCAGTATTTT.

The chain combines TRBV18 with TRBJ1-2; 8 nucleotides align to TRBD1. The junction had 6 bases not matched to a gene; V was cut back by 4 bases and J by 8 bases. This CDR3 has 13 residues. Germline V CDR1 and CDR2: KGHSH, LQKENI. For the CDR3, the DNA is TGTGCCAGCTCACAGGACAGGGATCGAGGCTACACCTTC. It translates to CASSQDRDRGYTF.

The genes are TRBV18 and TRBJ1-1; TRBD1 matches 7 bases. The V and J ends lost 3 bases and 8 bases, in that order; junction bases with no gene match: 6. Germline values: CDR1 KGHSH, CDR2 LQKENI. The CDR3 length is 13 residues. The CDR3 nucleotides read TGTGCCAGCTCACCGGACAGGACCGTGGAAGCTTTCTTT. This gives the protein CASSPDRTVEAFF.

Only one count was recorded for this clone. The J gene is TRBJ2-5, the V gene TRBV9, with D perhaps matching TRBD2 (5 bases). From germline, CDR1 is SGDLS and CDR2 YYNGEE. Trimming pared 4 bases from V and 2 bases from J, leaving 12 bases between. The CDR3 has 14 amino acids. This CDR3 reads CASSLVGAQETQYF. The CDR3 bases are TGTGCCAGCAGCCTAGTGGGAGCGCAAGAGACCCAGTACTTC. The full variable domain, in which reference TRBV9 and TRBJ2-5 provide the parts outside the CDR3, is DSGVTQTPKHLITATGQRVTLRCSPRSGDLSVYWYQQSLDQGLQFLIQYYNGEERAKGNILERFSAQQFPDLHSELNLSSLELGDSALYFCASSLVGAQETQYFGPGTRLLVL.

This chain links TRBV6-6 with TRBJ2-2; D ambiguous. Germline CDR1 MNHNY, CDR2 SVGAGI (reference sequence). V was clipped by 0 bases and J by 5 bases, with 1 base between them. The CDR3 sequence is 12 residues long. The DNA of the CDR3 is TGTGCCAGCAGTTACTCGACCGGGGAGCTGTTTTTT. It specifies CASSYSTGELFF.

This clone has only a few counts. This chain connects TRBV6-2 or TRBV6-3 to TRBJ1-1; TRBD1 aligns across 9 bases. J gave up 0 bases and V 4 bases, and 6 bases lay outside the gene matches. Germline CDR1 is MNHEY and CDR2 is SVGEGT. The CDR3 has 16 amino acids. The DNA of the CDR3 is TGTGCCAGCAGTTCCTGGGACAGGGCCATGAACACTGAAGCTTTCTTT. The encoded protein is CASSSWDRAMNTEAFF.

J is TRBJ1-5 and V is TRBV12-5; tentatively, D is TRBD1 (5 bases). Germline CDR1 LGHNT, CDR2 FRNRAP. Trimming took off 4 bases at V and 5 bases at J, with 6 bases between the two ends. This CDR3 contains 12 residues. The CDR3 spells CASGSGDQPQHF. The CDR3, as DNA: TGTGCTAGTGGTTCGGGGGATCAGCCCCAGCATTTT.

The chain has TRBV9 and TRBJ2-5; maybe TRBD2 (6 bases). CDR1 is SGDLS and CDR2 is YYNGEE in the germline V gene. The V end was cut by 4 bases, the J end by 1 base, with 11 bases between. This CDR3 has 14 amino acids. As DNA, the CDR3 is TGTGCCAGCAGCCTGCTGGGGGGCCAAGAGACCCAGTACTTC. This codes for CASSLLGGQETQYF. The complete variable domain, with remaining parts taken from reference TRBV9 and TRBJ2-5, reads DSGVTQTPKHLITATGQRVTLRCSPRSGDLSVYWYQQSLDQGLQFLIQYYNGEERAKGNILERFSAQQFPDLHSELNLSSLELGDSALYFCASSLLGGQETQYFGPGTRLLVL.

This chain connects TRBV19 to TRBJ1-6; D uncertain. Trimming took off 3 bases at V and 9 bases at J, with 15 bases between the two ends. The CDR3 length is 15 residues. Germline CDR1 and CDR2: LNHDA and SQIVND (reference sequence). CDR3 region: CASSIGVGLASPLHF. The CDR3 DNA is TGTGCCAGTAGTATTGGGGTCGGATTGGCTTCACCCCTCCACTTT.

The rearrangement uses TRBV27 and TRBJ2-7, with TRBD2 matching over 8 bases. The CDR3 is made up of 15 amino acids. The trim removed 2 bases at V and 2 bases at J, leaving 5 bases unmatched. CDR1 and CDR2 (germline): MNHEY, SMNVEV (reference sequence). CDR3 in DNA: TGTGCCAGCAGTTTACTTGGCGGGGGGACCTACGAGCAGTACTTC. Translating gives CASSLLGGGTYEQYF.